This TCR beta chain derives from a study of cytomegalovirus exposure and HLA in healthy donors (dated by TCRdb to about 2017). Regarding the research as a whole: According to an earlier analysis of several hundred of the donors, 200 million or so T cells yielded roughly 110 million unique TCR beta sequences and 250 to 350 Gb of sequence data. Both class I and class II loci were covered by HLA typing, at four-digit resolution. Roughly 5 DR-DQ haplotypes were handled as single units for association and clustering, since linkage in the cohort was strong. The study profiled the T cell repertoires of hundreds of subjects by immunosequencing and related them to cytomegalovirus serostatus. Roughly 320 gigabases of sequencing data and 75 million to 85 million unique TCR sequences made up an early release that covered roughly 670 HLA-typed donors. High-throughput TCR immunosequencing, statistical association of individual TCRs with disease status, and machine learning were combined to predict cytomegalovirus infection status. An earlier analysis of 587 of the donors applied high-throughput TCR beta sequencing to assess whether each TCR beta V gene segment acted as functional or pseudogenic. The study was designed to test whether signatures of past pathogen exposure could be identified by cataloging public T cell receptors. Donor age, sex, ethnicity and CMV serostatus were collected together with the repertoire data. Among about 360 genotyped donors of the cohort, an average of approximately 240,000 unique TCR beta nucleotide sequences were sequenced per donor, roughly 20% of them non-productive. The genetic ancestry cluster associated with self-reported Caucasian donors included 81% of the 300 to 450 genotyped donors. Genome-wide SNP genotypes for about three fifths of the roughly 670 donors were used in a later genetic analysis, which treated that subset as a discovery cohort. A separate validation cohort of some 130 different subjects was used in addition to the roughly 670-subject first cohort. In the later analysis, no new phenotypic data were used to find candidate immune exposures; instead, reliance was placed on TCR beta sequences and their occurrence across donors. In a later analysis, previously published TCR beta repertoires from roughly 710 donors were re-analyzed and high-resolution HLA genotyping was added so that TCR occurrence patterns could be studied. Typing coverage varied by locus: about 629-640 donors for A, B, C, DRB1 and DQB1; roughly 560 for DQA1; approximately 570 for DPA1; 450 to 480 for DPB1. Every repertoire in the discovery cohort had been generated on one and the same sequencing platform.

Libraries came from the immunoSEQ multiplex PCR assay. The multiplex PCR relied on a mix of 60 forward primers for TCR Vbeta segments and 13 reverse primers for TCR Jbeta segments. Amplification of the CDR3 region of rearranged TCR beta genes was performed with a multiplex PCR assay on genomic DNA. Amplified TCR beta libraries were sequenced as 87-base-pair reads on the Illumina HiSeq System. The authors' analysis ran thus. A later analysis counted about 80 million unique TCR beta chains across the approximately 700 repertoires, and roughly 9.9 million of these chains were shared by at least two donors. Raw reads were error-corrected and collapsed into unique sequences by a nearest-neighbor algorithm in which closely related sequences were merged to remove PCR and sequencing errors. CDR3 sequences were aligned to IMGT reference sequences to assign V, D and J gene segments. For a sequence to be retained, a match of at least six nucleotides was required to both a V gene segment and a J gene segment. Rearrangements were classified as productive when the CDR3 lacked stop codons and remained in frame with V and J, and all other rearrangements were classified as non-productive. CDR3 was defined according to IMGT convention as the region running from the second conserved V-encoded cysteine to the conserved J-encoded phenylalanine. In an earlier analysis of approximately 590 of the donors, sequences lacking an unambiguous match to a single V gene segment were excluded. In an earlier analysis of several hundred of the donors, V segments were called functional above 56.7% productive rearrangements and were called segregating when the between-donor standard deviation exceeded 5%. A statistical classification framework was built for diagnosing cytomegalovirus status from the catalog of TCR beta chain sequences. V and J gene assignment, in a later analysis, came from comparing TCR nucleotide sequences with IMGT/GENE-DB human TR gene sequences. The TCRdist pipeline was used in a later analysis to assign CDR3 sequences and most-parsimonious VDJ recombination scenarios. In a later analysis, every TCR beta chain was defined by the combination of its CDR3 amino acid sequence and its V-gene family, and reads without a unique V-gene family were dropped. In a later analysis, around 650 highly shared, low-generation-probability nucleotide sequences were removed to address suspected cross-contamination and a sequencing artifact. In a later analysis, a clonal expansion index for each public chain was calculated from normalized within-repertoire ranks of inferred template counts. A later analysis computed generation probabilities with a VDJ recombination model fitted to out-of-frame rearrangements, and checked the results against IGoR. Hypergeometric tests were used in a later analysis to score TCR-TCR, TCR-HLA and TCR-CMV co-occurrence, with a repertoire-size bias correction applied to the TCR pairs. To estimate false discovery rates, a later analysis permuted the HLA or CMV assignments 20 times. In a later analysis, co-occurring TCRs were grouped using DBSCAN, and TCRdist sequence similarity was added for clustering within HLA-allele-positive subsets. Repertoires with fewer than 30,000 or more than 120,000 public chains, plus five repertoires with anomalous nucleotide sharing, were excluded from co-occurrence clustering. TCRdb obtained this table from immuneACCESS and retained in-frame rearrangements with V and J assigned. These tables miss some clones; where compared with another copy, unresolved V genes account for less than half of the shortfall, and the remainder is unexplained. That table furnishes V, J and clone size, whereas the DNA furnished D and trimming. The sample table contains 180,000 or so clones; only one count was recorded for around 83% of them. Over 5% of the sample is taken by the ten largest.

Only a few counts were recorded for this clone. Its recognized antigen is unknown. Base qualities are not provided; no much larger clone lies one nucleotide away. The cohort comprised around 690 healthy bone marrow donors. All cohort members were sampled while nominally healthy, although unrecorded immune exposures were likely present. The donor was CMV seropositive and belonged to the group of 250 to 300 seropositive cohort members. A peripheral blood sample was collected from each donor, and TCR beta sequencing was performed on peripheral blood mononuclear cells. Genomic DNA extraction from the blood cell samples was performed with the Qiagen DNeasy Blood Extraction Kit. Study-wide conclusions, independent of this receptor: Because HLA typing was unavailable for some donors at each locus, only the typed subset was used in association tests. In a later analysis, HLA-associated TCR beta chains showed more clonal expansion and lower generation probabilities than non-associated chains that were equally common. The authors suggested that the approach could potentially be generalized to other disease states and immunological phenotypes. In this cohort, only TCR beta chains were sequenced, and detectable features were limited by the absence of alpha or paired-chain data. CMV serostatus was the only immune exposure information available for the cohort. According to a later analysis, parvovirus B19, influenza, CMV and Epstein-Barr virus appeared linked to several top co-occurrence clusters. The classifier was reported to diagnose cytomegalovirus status with high specificity and sensitivity in both the original and validation cohorts. A few of the identified cytomegalovirus-associated TCR beta chains were confirmed in vitro to be specific for cytomegalovirus antigens. The earlier analysis of nearly 600 of the donors excluded approximately 15 rarely observed V segments, including chromosome 9 orphons, because counts were too low. A later analysis associated some 17,000 TCR beta sequences with specific HLA alleles at a false discovery rate of 0.05. In a later analysis, most CMV-associated TCR beta chains were found to appear HLA-restricted, with HLA associations seemingly driven largely by CMV exposure. A further reported finding was that TCR beta sequences accurately predicted the HLA-A and HLA-B alleles for most subjects in the first cohort. Most TCR sequences were observed very rarely across donors, whereas some public TCRs were present in many individuals. In an earlier analysis of a few hundred of the donors, most TCR beta V segments were observed in productive rearrangements about 90% or about 30% of the time, broadly matching IMGT annotations. According to a later genetic analysis, donors in an Asian-associated ancestry cluster had fewer N-insertions in productive TCRs than the approximately 610-donor mean. The sequencing pipeline was judged likely to have produced a cluster of highly shared sequence variants as a technical artifact. In the study, some 160 TCR beta chains were listed as associated with cytomegalovirus. Strong co-occurrence of HLA alleles, especially DR and DQ, made assigning TCR associations to individual alleles difficult. Some IMGT-functional V segments, including TRBV6-2 and TRBV6-3, could not be distinguished by the 87-base-pair reads and were therefore excluded. Presence/absence analyses assumed roughly uniform sequencing depth across donors, an assumption that may not hold. Correlated functional status among segregating V segments might be attributable to linkage disequilibrium, but an unknown experimental factor could not be ruled out. An association between a missense DCLRE1C variant and V-gene and J-gene trimming of TCR beta chains was found in a later genetic analysis and replicated in an independent cohort. In a later analysis, TCR association rates were found to vary across HLA loci, with the most associated TCRs seen for DRB1 alleles and the fewest for HLA-C alleles.

There are 13 amino acids in the CDR3, from cysteine to phenylalanine inclusive. Only the CDR3 part of the read is kept: 39 bases, read in frame from the first base. CDR1 and CDR2 were assigned from the germline V gene as SGHRS and YFSETQ. Deletion took 0 bases off V and 3 bases off J, with a span of 4 bases between the germline ends. The rearrangement combines TRBV5-1 with TRBJ2-1; the D gene assignment is ambiguous. The sample comprised PBMCs. The TCR sequence derives from a woman between 45 and 65 years old in good health and CMV-seropositive. This receptor has the CDR3 CASSLGNYNEQFF. The sequenced DNA: TGCGCCAGCAGCTTGGGTAACTACAATGAGCAGTTCTTC.